The following is a T cell receptor beta chain sequence with its context. The sample comes from a study of OX40 agonist ivuxolimab in advanced cancers. Clones were read by immunoSEQ multiplex PCR, and TCRdb kept only the in-frame ones, dropping some. The sample carries approximately 100,000 clones, approximately 90% recorded once. Trimming cost V 3 bases and J 10 bases, with 19 bases left between them. Per germline, CDR1 LNHDA and CDR2 SQIVND (reference sequence). The CDR3 length is 16 residues. Sequenced material: CD4+ or CD8+ T cells sorted from blood, taken in a trial of the OX40 agonist ivuxolimab. The V call is TRBV19, the J call TRBJ1-6, with D maybe TRBD1 (5 bases). The clonotype was recovered from an adult with an advanced solid tumor such as melanoma, head and neck, liver or kidney cancer. The CDR3 reads CASSIMSAGRGSPLHF. The CDR3 DNA reads TGTGCCAGTAGTATTATGAGCGCAGGGCGGGGGTCACCCCTCCACTTT.